The 9 T cell receptor beta chains given below trace back to one sample, sequenced in a study of neurological immune-mediated disorders. Time point in this sample: longitudinal time-point 1 (baseline). TCRdb fed the 5' RACE reads into MiXCR, producing one record per CDR3 protein. Of about 40,000 distinct CDR3 sequences in the sample, about 3.2% were seen once. What was sequenced was PBMCs. The receptors originated from a woman aged 55-69 years with multiple sclerosis.

This clonotype was recorded many times. The V and J genes are TRBV6-6 and TRBJ2-3, with TRBD2 matching 11 bases. With 8 bases clipped from V and 3 bases from J, the junction kept 10 bases outside the gene matches. The CDR3 has 16 amino acids. The V gene's germline CDR1 is MNHNY and CDR2 SVGAGI (reference sequence). The CDR3 protein is CASGLAGGTGTDTQYF. The CDR3 DNA reads TGTGCCAGCGGGCTAGCGGGGGGTACGGGGACAGATACGCAGTATTTT.

This clonotype showed up many times. This CDR3 reads CASGGQGAGTEAFF. Written as DNA, the CDR3 is TGTGCCAGCGGGGGGCAGGGGGCCGGCACTGAAGCTTTCTTT. The genes are TRBV5-8 and TRBJ1-1; 8 bases map to TRBD1. The CDR3 covers 14 residues. CDR1 is SGHTS and CDR2 is YDEGEE in the germline V gene. Unmatched junction bases numbered 9, after V lost 7 bases and J lost 4 bases.

This clonotype is medium-sized. V usage is TRBV20-1 and J usage is TRBJ1-5; 11 bases are shared with TRBD1. CDR1 and CDR2 from the germline V gene are DFQATT and SNEGSKA (reference sequence). V lost 0 bases, J lost 1 base, and 5 bases stayed unmatched. The CDR3 totals 17 residues. The CDR3 DNA reads TGCAGTGCTAGAGATCCCGGACAGGGGGCGAGCAATCAGCCCCAGCATTTT. It is translated as CSARDPGQGASNQPQHF.

This clonotype was recorded many times. The chain combines TRBV7-2 with TRBJ2-1; D is tentatively TRBD1 or TRBD2 (5 bases each). This CDR3 has 15 amino acids. The V end was cut by 1 base, the J end by 6 bases, with 13 bases between. CDR1 and CDR2 (germline): SGHTA, FQGNSA. The CDR3 is CASSLGLGVSNEQFF. The DNA for the CDR3 is TGTGCCAGCAGCTTAGGACTGGGGGTGTCCAATGAGCAGTTCTTC.

The chain recombines TRBV29-1 with TRBJ2-7; TRBD2 matches 7 bases. Trimming removed 6 bases from V and 3 bases from J; junction bases left unmatched: 8. This CDR3 region has 13 residues. Germline assignment: CDR1 SQVTM and CDR2 ANQGSEA. The CDR3 loop is CSVDPSGIYEQYF. In DNA, the CDR3 is TGCAGCGTAGATCCTAGCGGAATCTACGAGCAGTACTTC.

This clonotype was recorded many times. The chain recombines TRBV4-2 with TRBJ2-7; no clear D. The CDR3 runs to 14 residues. CDR1 LGHNA and CDR2 YNFKEQ come from the germline V gene. The V end lost 1 base, the J end lost 2 bases, and 9 bases lay between the germline ends. The CDR3 sequence: CASSQGQPPYEQYF. CDR3 coding DNA: TGTGCCAGCAGCCAAGGACAACCTCCCTACGAGCAGTACTTC.

This clonotype was found a few times. The V and J genes are TRBV20-1 and TRBJ1-5; D is uncertain. The CDR3 consists of 15 residues. V lost 6 bases and J lost 0, with 15 bases in between. Germline V CDR1 and CDR2: DFQATT, SNEGSKA (reference sequence). The CDR3 reads CSAKAAAGSNQPQHF. The CDR3 region has the DNA TGCAGTGCAAAAGCAGCGGCGGGTAGCAATCAGCCCCAGCATTTT.

There are many counts of this clonotype. The rearrangement uses TRBV5-1 and TRBJ2-7; D is undetermined. The CDR3 length is 12 residues. Germline V CDR1 and CDR2: SGHRS, YFSETQ. The ends were cut back, 1 base at V and 5 bases at J, with 7 bases in the middle. The DNA of the CDR3 is TGCGCCAGCAGCTTGTCGCAGAACGAGCAGTACTTC. Encoded protein: CASSLSQNEQYF.

In this sample, this clonotype turned up many times. V usage is TRBV29-1 and J usage is TRBJ1-2, with unresolved D. Germline V lookup: CDR1 SQVTM, CDR2 ANQGSEA. V shed 0 bases and J shed 5 bases, with 7 bases lying between them. CDR3 length: 12 amino acids. As DNA, the CDR3 is TGCAGCGTTGAAGAGAGAAGGTATGGCTACACCTTC. This encodes CSVEERRYGYTF.